This T cell receptor beta chain was captured by sequencing in a study of CD8 T cells in Susac syndrome. When the RNA was reverse transcribed, random hexamers were used with an input of roughly 0.5 to 1 ug. TCRdb recomputed calls from the immunoSEQ multiplex PCR reads with MiXCR, one row per CDR3 protein. This sample has around 190,000 distinct CDR3 sequences, with roughly 95% found just once. The CDR3 is 16 amino acids. Germline loops: CDR1 MNHEY, CDR2 SVGAGI. V was trimmed by 3 bases and J by 0 bases, leaving 14 bases between them. The sequencing input was CD4+ T cells from PBMCs. This receptor was obtained from a human donor in good health. The genes are TRBV6-5 and TRBJ1-1, with D unclear. The CDR3 DNA follows: TGTGCCAGCAGTTATGGAGGGAGAAGCCTGAACACTGAAGCTTTCTTT. Amino acid sequence: CASSYGGRSLNTEAFF.